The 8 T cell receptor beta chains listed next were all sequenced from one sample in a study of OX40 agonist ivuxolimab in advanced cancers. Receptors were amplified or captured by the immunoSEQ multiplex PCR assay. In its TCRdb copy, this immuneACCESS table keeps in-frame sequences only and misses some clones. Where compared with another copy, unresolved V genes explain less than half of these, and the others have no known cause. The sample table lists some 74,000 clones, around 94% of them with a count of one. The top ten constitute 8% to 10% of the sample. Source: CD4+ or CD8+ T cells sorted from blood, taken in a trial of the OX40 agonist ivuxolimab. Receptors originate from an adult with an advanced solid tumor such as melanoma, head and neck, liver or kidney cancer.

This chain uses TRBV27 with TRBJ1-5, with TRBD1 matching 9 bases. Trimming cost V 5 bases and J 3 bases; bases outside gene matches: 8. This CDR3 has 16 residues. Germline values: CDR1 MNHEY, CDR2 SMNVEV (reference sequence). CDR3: CASSAVGQGFNQPQHF. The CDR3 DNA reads TGTGCCAGCAGTGCCGTCGGACAGGGGTTCAATCAGCCCCAGCATTTT.

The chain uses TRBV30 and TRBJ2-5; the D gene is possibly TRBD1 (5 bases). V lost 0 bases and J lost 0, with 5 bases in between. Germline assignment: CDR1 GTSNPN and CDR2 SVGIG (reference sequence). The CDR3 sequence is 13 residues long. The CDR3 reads CAWSVQDQETQYF. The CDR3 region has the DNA TGTGCCTGGAGTGTACAGGACCAAGAGACCCAGTACTTC.

The CDR3 nucleotides read TGTGCCAGCAGCGTTACTAGCGGGACGAACTACGAGCAGTACTTC. It specifies CASSVTSGTNYEQYF. The chain employs TRBV11-2 and TRBJ2-7, with 10 bases lining up with TRBD2. V shed 5 bases and J 3 bases; nucleotides not matched to a gene: 7. The germline V gene has CDR1 SGHAT and CDR2 FQNNGV. This CDR3 is 15 amino acids long.

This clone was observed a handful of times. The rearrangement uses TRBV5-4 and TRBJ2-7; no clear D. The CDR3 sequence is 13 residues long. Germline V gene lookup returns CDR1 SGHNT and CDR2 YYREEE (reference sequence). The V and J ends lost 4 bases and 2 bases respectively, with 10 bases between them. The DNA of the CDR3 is TGTGCCAGCAGCGACCAGGAAGCCTACGAGCAGTACTTC. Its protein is CASSDQEAYEQYF.

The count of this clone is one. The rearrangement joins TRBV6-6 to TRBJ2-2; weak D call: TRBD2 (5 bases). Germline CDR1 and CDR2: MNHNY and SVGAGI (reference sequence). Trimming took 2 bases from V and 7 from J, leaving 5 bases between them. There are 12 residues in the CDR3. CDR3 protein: CASSYGSGELFF. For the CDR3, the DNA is TGTGCCAGCAGTTACGGGAGCGGGGAGCTGTTTTTT.

CDR3 DNA sequence: TGTGCCAGCAGCTCTCCGGGACCACCTCATTCACCCCTCCACTTT. This translates into CASSSPGPPHSPLHF. J is TRBJ1-6 and V is TRBV13; D perhaps matches TRBD1 (5 bases). This CDR3 comprises 15 residues. With 4 bases removed from V and 8 bases from J, the gap between germline ends came to 15 bases. The germline V gene has CDR1 PRHDT and CDR2 FYEKMQ (reference sequence).

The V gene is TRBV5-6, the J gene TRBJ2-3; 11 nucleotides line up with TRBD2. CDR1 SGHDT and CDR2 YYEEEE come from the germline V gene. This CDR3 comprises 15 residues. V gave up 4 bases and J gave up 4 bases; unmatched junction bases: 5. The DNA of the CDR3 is TGTGCCAGCAGCCCGACTAGCGGGATGGCAGATACGCAGTATTTT. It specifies CASSPTSGMADTQYF.

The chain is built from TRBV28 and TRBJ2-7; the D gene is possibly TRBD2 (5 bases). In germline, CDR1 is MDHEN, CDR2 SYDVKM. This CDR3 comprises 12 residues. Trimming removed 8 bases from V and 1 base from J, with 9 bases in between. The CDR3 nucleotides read TGTGCCAGCTCCTTAGCGTCCTACGAGCAGTACTTC. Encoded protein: CASSLASYEQYF.